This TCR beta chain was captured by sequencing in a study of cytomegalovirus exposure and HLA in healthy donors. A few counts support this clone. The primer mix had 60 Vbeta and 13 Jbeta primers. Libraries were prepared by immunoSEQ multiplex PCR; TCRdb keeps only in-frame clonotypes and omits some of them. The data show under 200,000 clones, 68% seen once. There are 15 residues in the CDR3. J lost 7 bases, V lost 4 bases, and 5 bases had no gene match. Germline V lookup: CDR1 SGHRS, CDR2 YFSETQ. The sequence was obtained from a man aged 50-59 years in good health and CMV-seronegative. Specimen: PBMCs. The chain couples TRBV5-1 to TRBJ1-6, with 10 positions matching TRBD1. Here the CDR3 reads CASSPRDRGNSPLHF. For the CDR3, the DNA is TGCGCCAGCAGCCCTCGGGACAGGGGCAATTCACCCCTCCACTTT. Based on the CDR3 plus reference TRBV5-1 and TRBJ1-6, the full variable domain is KAGVTQTPRYLIKTRGQQVTLSCSPISGHRSVSWYQQTPGQGLQFLFEYFSETQRNKGNFPGRFSGRQFSNSRSEMNVSTLELGDSALYLCASSPRDRGNSPLHFGNGTRLTVT.